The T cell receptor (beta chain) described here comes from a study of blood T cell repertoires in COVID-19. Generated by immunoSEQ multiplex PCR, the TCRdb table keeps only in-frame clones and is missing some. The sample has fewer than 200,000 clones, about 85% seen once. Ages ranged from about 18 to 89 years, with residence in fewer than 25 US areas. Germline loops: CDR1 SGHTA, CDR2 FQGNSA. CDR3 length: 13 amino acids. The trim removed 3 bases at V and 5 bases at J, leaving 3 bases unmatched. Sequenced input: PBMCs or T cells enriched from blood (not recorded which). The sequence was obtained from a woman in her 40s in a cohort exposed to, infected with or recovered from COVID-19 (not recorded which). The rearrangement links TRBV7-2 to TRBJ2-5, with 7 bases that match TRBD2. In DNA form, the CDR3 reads TGTGCCAGCAGCTTCGGGGGAGGGGAGACCCAGTACTTC. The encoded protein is CASSFGGGETQYF. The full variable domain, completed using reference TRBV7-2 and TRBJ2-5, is GAGVSQSPSNKVTEKGKDVELRCDPISGHTALYWYRQSLGQGLEFLIYFQGNSAPDKSGLPSDRFSAERTGGSVSTLTIQRTQQEDSAVYLCASSFGGGETQYFGPGTRLLVL.